A selection of T cell receptor beta chains follows, all from one sample in a study of regulatory T cells in long-lasting Graves disease. TCRdb reanalysed the multiplex PCR reads using MiXCR and keeps one entry per CDR3 protein. The sample shows around 480,000 distinct CDR3 sequences, about 16% of them seen only once. These records were also assigned to another study, of T cells in Graves' hyperthyroidism and ophthalmopathy.

The specimen was peripheral blood mononuclear cells (PBMCs), collected at new diagnosis, from a patient treated with antithyroid drugs. All receptors come from a middle-aged woman with Graves disease. Each CDR3 is given with its conserved first and last residue. A D gene is named only where the DNA matches it firmly. Clone size is given for some rows only: seen once, a few or many times, or a class if the clone is expanded.

J,size,V,D,CDR3,DNA
TRBJ1-2,many,TRBV28,TRBD1,CASSLGAGGDGYTF,TGTGCCAGCAGCCTGGGGGCAGGGGGCGATGGCTACACCTTC
TRBJ2-6,NA,TRBV13,NA,CASSPGPHSGANVLTF,TGTGCCAGCAGCCCTGGACCGCACTCTGGGGCCAACGTCCTGACTTTC
TRBJ1-6,many,TRBV6-1,NA,CASSENGGSSYNSPLHF,TGTGCCAGCAGTGAAAACGGGGGGTCGTCCTATAATTCACCCCTCCACTTT
TRBJ2-7,many,TRBV5-1,NA,CASSNWAQSVGEQYF,TGCGCCAGCAGCAACTGGGCCCAATCGGTCGGCGAGCAGTACTTC
TRBJ2-3,many,TRBV6-5,NA,CASSYRGGTVTDTQYF,TGTGCCAGCAGTTACAGAGGCGGGACAGTCACAGATACGCAGTATTTT
TRBJ1-1,many,TRBV7-9,NA,CASSPINTEAFF,TGTGCCAGCAGCCCCATCAACACTGAAGCTTTCTTT
TRBJ2-1,NA,TRBV5-1,NA,CASSSGSWDNEQFF,TGCGCCAGCAGTTCAGGCAGTTGGGACAATGAGCAGTTCTTC
TRBJ2-2,NA,TRBV25-1,NA,CASSLRGPTPGGELFF,TGTGCCAGCAGTCTGAGGGGACCCACCCCAGGCGGGGAGCTGTTTTTT
TRBJ2-5,many,TRBV4-1,TRBD2,CASSQRTGGPETQYF,TGCGCCAGCAGCCAACGAACGGGGGGGCCGGAGACCCAGTACTTC
TRBJ1-1,many,TRBV28,NA,CASSPSAGNTEAFF,TGTGCCAGCAGCCCATCAGCAGGGAACACTGAAGCTTTCTTT
TRBJ1-2,NA,TRBV2,TRBD1,CASSLTGDNGYTF,TGTGCCAGCAGCCTGACAGGGGATAATGGCTACACCTTC
TRBJ2-5,many,TRBV11-2,TRBD1,CASSQGQAETQYF,TGTGCCAGCAGCCAAGGACAGGCGGAGACCCAGTACTTC
TRBJ1-6,few,TRBV20-1,NA,CSASPFDSGVPLHF,TGCAGTGCTAGTCCTTTCGACTCCGGGGTGCCCCTCCACTTT
TRBJ2-5,NA,TRBV10-3,NA,CAISESAPGGASVETQYF,TGTGCCATCAGTGAGTCGGCCCCAGGTGGGGCTAGCGTGGAGACCCAGTACTTC
TRBJ2-1,many,TRBV30,TRBD1,CAWTGTAYNEQFF,TGTGCCTGGACCGGGACAGCTTACAATGAGCAGTTCTTC
TRBJ1-1,few,TRBV18,NA,CASSPLTQGTEAFF,TGTGCCAGCTCACCCCTAACACAAGGCACTGAAGCTTTCTTT
TRBJ2-7,few,TRBV29-1,TRBD1,CSVGGQGREQYF,TGCAGCGTTGGAGGACAGGGCAGAGAGCAGTACTTC
TRBJ1-1,NA,TRBV6-8,NA,CASSSTTSTANTEAFF,TGTGCCAGCAGTTCGACTACCTCAACCGCAAACACTGAAGCTTTCTTT
TRBJ2-1,once,TRBV6-5,TRBD2,CASSYSGLAGGIYNEQFF,TGTGCCAGCAGTTACTCGGGACTAGCGGGGGGGATTTACAATGAGCAGTTCTTC
TRBJ2-4,few,TRBV19,TRBD2,CASREERIGPLAKNIQYF,TGTGCCAGTCGGGAGGAAAGGATTGGGCCCCTTGCCAAAAACATTCAGTACTTC
TRBJ1-1,few,TRBV3-1,NA,CASSPRVVMNTEAFF,TGTGCCAGCAGCCCCAGGGTGGTAATGAACACTGAAGCTTTCTTT
TRBJ2-5,NA,TRBV30,NA,CAWSWVAKTQYF,TGTGCCTGGAGTTGGGTAGCGAAGACCCAGTACTTC
TRBJ2-1,many,TRBV6-2/TRBV6-3,TRBD1,CASQIGGQGASKQFF,TGTGCCAGCCAGATAGGGGGACAGGGGGCTTCGAAGCAGTTCTTC
TRBJ1-1,few,TRBV12-3/TRBV12-4,TRBD1,CASSLQGAIEAFF,TGTGCCAGCAGTTTACAGGGGGCGATTGAAGCTTTCTTT
TRBJ1-5,few,TRBV3-1,NA,CASSQSTGGQPQHF,TGTGCCAGCAGCCAAAGCACAGGCGGTCAGCCCCAGCATTTT
TRBJ1-1,NA,TRBV5-5,NA,CASSTAQGVNTEAFF,TGTGCCAGCAGCACTGCCCAGGGAGTGAACACTGAAGCTTTCTTT
TRBJ2-1,many,TRBV7-3,TRBD2,CASSPGGLIGNEQFF,TGTGCCAGCAGCCCCGGGGGACTAATTGGCAATGAGCAGTTCTTC
TRBJ2-3,many,TRBV6-1,NA,CASSEGGDADTQYF,TGTGCCAGCAGTGAAGGCGGGGACGCAGATACGCAGTATTTT
TRBJ2-7,NA,TRBV5-1,TRBD1,CASSLDLGQGARGQYF,TGCGCCAGCAGCTTGGATTTGGGACAGGGGGCCCGCGGGCAGTACTTC
TRBJ1-1,NA,TRBV6-1,NA,CASRPDRPNTEAFF,TGTGCCAGCAGACCCGACAGGCCGAACACTGAAGCTTTCTTT
TRBJ1-4,many,TRBV6-5,NA,CASSYFQGTNEKLFF,TGTGCCAGCAGTTACTTCCAGGGCACTAATGAAAAACTGTTTTTT
TRBJ1-1,NA,TRBV19,NA,CASSIPKLNTEAFF,TGTGCCAGTAGTATACCCAAACTGAACACTGAAGCTTTCTTT
TRBJ2-3,NA,TRBV6-1,TRBD2,CASKAGGRNTQYF,TGTGCCAGCAAGGCGGGGGGGCGTAATACGCAGTATTTT